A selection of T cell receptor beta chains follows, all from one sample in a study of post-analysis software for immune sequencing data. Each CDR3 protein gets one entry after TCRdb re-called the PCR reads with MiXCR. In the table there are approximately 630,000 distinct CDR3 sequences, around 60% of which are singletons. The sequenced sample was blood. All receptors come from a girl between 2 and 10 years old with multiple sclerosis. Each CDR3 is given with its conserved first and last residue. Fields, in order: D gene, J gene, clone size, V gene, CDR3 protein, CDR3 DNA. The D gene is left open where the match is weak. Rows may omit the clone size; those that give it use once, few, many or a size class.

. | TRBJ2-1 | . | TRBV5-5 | CASSLPLYNEQFF | TGTGCCAGCAGCTTGCCCTTATACAATGAGCAGTTCTTC
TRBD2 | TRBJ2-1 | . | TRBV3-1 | CASSQDSPAGGLSSYNEQFF | TGTGCCAGCAGCCAAGATAGCCCAGCGGGGGGACTCAGCTCCTACAATGAGCAGTTCTTC
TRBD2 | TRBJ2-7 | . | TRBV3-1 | CASSPAGLAGGEQYF | TGTGCCAGCAGCCCGGCGGGGCTAGCGGGAGGTGAGCAGTACTTC
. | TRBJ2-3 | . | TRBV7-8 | CASSPDRSLHTDTQYF | TGTGCCAGCAGCCCGGACAGATCCCTCCACACAGATACGCAGTATTTT
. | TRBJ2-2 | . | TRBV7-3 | CASSWGATGELFF | TGTGCCAGCAGCTGGGGGGCCACCGGGGAGCTGTTTTTT
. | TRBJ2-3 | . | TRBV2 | CASSVTGPTSTDTQYF | TGTGCCAGCAGTGTAACAGGCCCAACTAGCACAGATACGCAGTATTTT
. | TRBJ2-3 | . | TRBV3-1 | CASSHAGGTDTQYF | TGTGCCAGCAGCCATGCGGGCGGCACAGATACGCAGTATTTT
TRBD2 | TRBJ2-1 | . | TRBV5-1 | CASSLGTSPNEQFF | TGCGCCAGCAGCTTGGGGACTAGCCCCAATGAGCAGTTCTTC
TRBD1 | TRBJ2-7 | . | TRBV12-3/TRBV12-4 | CASSQTGGSEQYF | TGTGCCAGCAGTCAGACAGGGGGATCCGAGCAGTACTTC
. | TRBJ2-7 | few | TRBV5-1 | CASSLEGGGGEQYF | TGCGCCAGCAGCTTGGAAGGGGGCGGGGGTGAGCAGTACTTC
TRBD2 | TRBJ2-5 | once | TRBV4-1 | CASSHLAGVLVETQYF | TGCGCCAGCAGCCACCTAGCGGGAGTATTAGTAGAGACCCAGTACTTC
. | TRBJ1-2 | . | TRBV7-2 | CASSSRQEAFGYTF | TGTGCCAGCAGCTCGAGACAGGAGGCCTTTGGCTACACCTTC
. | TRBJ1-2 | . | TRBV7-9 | CASSLAGVGYTF | TGTGCCAGCAGCTTAGCAGGGGTTGGCTACACCTTC
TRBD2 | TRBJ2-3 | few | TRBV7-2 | CASRRTSVADTQYF | TGTGCCAGCAGGCGAACTAGCGTAGCAGATACGCAGTATTTT
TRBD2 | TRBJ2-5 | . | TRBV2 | CASSVLLLLAGGPQETQYF | TGTGCCAGCAGTGTTCTTCTCCTTCTAGCGGGAGGGCCCCAAGAGACCCAGTACTTC
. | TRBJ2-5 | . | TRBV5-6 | CASSPGAGAQETQYF | TGTGCCAGCAGTCCCGGAGCAGGGGCGCAAGAGACCCAGTACTTC
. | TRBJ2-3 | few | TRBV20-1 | CSARDLRTVGDTQYF | TGCAGTGCTAGAGATCTACGGACAGTAGGTGATACGCAGTATTTT
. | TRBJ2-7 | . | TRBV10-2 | CASSEGVSSYEQYF | TGCGCCAGCAGTGAGGGGGTAAGCTCCTACGAGCAGTACTTC
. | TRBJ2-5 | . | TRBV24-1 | CATSDWETQYF | TGTGCCACCAGTGATTGGGAGACCCAGTACTTC
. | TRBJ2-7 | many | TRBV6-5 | CASSSQGSYEQYF | TGTGCCAGCAGTTCCCAGGGCTCCTACGAGCAGTACTTC
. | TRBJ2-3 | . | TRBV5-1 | CASSLPAQDTQYF | TGCGCCAGCAGCTTACCTGCCCAAGATACGCAGTATTTT
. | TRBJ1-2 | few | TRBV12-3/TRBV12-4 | CASSRPSGYTF | TGTGCTAGCAGCCGCCCCAGCGGCTACACCTTC
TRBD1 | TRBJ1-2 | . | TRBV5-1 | CASSTGTAPYGYTF | TGCGCCAGCAGCACCGGGACAGCCCCCTATGGCTACACCTTC
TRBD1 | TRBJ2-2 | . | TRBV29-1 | CSALTGANTGELFF | TGCAGCGCTCTGACAGGGGCGAACACCGGGGAGCTGTTTTTT
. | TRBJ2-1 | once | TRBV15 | CATSRDLLARTYNEQFF | TGTGCCACCAGCAGAGATCTTCTGGCGAGAACCTACAATGAGCAGTTCTTC
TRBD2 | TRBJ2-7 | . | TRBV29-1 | CSVEIAGGEQYF | TGCAGCGTTGAGATAGCGGGGGGCGAGCAGTACTTC
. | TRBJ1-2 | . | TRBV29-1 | CSVSRQANYGYTF | TGCAGCGTATCCCGACAGGCTAACTATGGCTACACCTTC
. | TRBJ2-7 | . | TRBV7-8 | CASSLGFRTYEQYF | TGTGCCAGCAGCTTAGGTTTCAGGACCTACGAGCAGTACTTC
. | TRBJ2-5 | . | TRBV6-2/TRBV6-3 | CASSYLYQETQYF | TGTGCCAGCAGTTACTTGTACCAAGAGACCCAGTACTTC
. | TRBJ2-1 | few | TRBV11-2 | CASSSGTASSYNEQFF | TGTGCCAGCAGTTCCGGGACCGCAAGCTCCTACAATGAGCAGTTCTTC
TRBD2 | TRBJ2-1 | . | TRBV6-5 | CASSPLASGRFNEQFF | TGTGCCAGCAGTCCCCTGGCTAGCGGGAGATTCAATGAGCAGTTCTTC